This T cell receptor beta chain came from a study of T cell responses to AZD1222 COVID-19 vaccine. Produced via immunoSEQ multiplex PCR; TCRdb's table is partial and in-frame only. The sample shows under 150,000 clones, around 90% of them seen only once. After removal of 5 bases from V and 2 bases from J, the junction contained 8 bases not matched to a gene. The germline gives CDR1 SGHVS, CDR2 FNYEAQ. The CDR3 is 15 amino acids. The clonotype originates from an adult who received the AZD1222 COVID-19 vaccine. Sample: peripheral blood, taken 28 days after the second AZD1222 dose. The chain is built from TRBV7-6 and TRBJ2-5, with TRBD1 matching over 7 bases. The CDR3 DNA reads as TGTGCCAGCAGCGACCTAGGGACAGAACAAGAGACCCAGTACTTC. The encoded protein is CASSDLGTEQETQYF.